This section outlines one T cell receptor (beta chain) sequence together with its context. TCRdb itself ran the reads through MiXCR, one entry per CDR3 protein. The sample contains 80,000 to 100,000 distinct CDR3 sequences, 25% to 40% of which appear only once. The sample is drawn from a study of type 1 regulatory T cells. Study-level information: This in vitro CD4 product, T-allo10, is enriched for Tr1 cells and alloantigen-specific.

The CDR3 runs 13 residues. Germline-derived CDR1 and CDR2 are LNHDA and SQIVND (reference sequence). V shed 6 bases and J 6 bases; nucleotides not matched to a gene: 4. The sequenced material came from CD4+ T cells, either the whole sample or a sorted fraction (not recorded which). The clonotype was recovered from a human donor in good health. The gene calls are TRBV19 and TRBJ2-2, with 7 bases fitting TRBD2. For the CDR3, the DNA is TGTGCCAGTAGGCTAGCGGTCGCCGGGGAGCTGTTTTTT. Amino acids: CASRLAVAGELFF.